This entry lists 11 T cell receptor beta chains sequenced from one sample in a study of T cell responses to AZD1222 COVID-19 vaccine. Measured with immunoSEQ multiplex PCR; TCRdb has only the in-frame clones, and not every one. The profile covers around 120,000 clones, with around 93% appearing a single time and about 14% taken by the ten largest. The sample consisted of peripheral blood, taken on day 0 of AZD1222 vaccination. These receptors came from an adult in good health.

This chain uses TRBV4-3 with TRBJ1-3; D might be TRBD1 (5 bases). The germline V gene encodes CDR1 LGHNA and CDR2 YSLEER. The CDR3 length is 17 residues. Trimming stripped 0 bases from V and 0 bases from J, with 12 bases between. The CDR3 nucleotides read TGCGCCAGCAGCCAAGATATGACAGCGAGCTCTGGAAACACCATATATTTT. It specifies CASSQDMTASSGNTIYF.

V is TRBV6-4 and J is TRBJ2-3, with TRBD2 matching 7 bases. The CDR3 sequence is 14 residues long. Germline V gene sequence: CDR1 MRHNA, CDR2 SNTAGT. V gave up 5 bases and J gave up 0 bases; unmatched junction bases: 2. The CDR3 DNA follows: TGTGCCAGCAGTACCGGGGGGAGCACAGATACGCAGTATTTT. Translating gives CASSTGGSTDTQYF.

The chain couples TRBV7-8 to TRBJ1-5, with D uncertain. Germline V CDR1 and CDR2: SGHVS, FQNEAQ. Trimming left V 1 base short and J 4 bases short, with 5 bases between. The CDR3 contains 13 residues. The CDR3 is CASSLGVNQPQHF. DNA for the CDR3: TGTGCCAGCAGCTTAGGAGTGAATCAGCCCCAGCATTTT.

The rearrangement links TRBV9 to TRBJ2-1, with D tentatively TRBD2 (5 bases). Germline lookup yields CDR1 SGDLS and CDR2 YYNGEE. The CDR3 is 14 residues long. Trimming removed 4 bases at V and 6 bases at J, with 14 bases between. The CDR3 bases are TGTGCCAGCAGCCCGCATCAGACTATCAATGAGCAGTTCTTC. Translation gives CASSPHQTINEQFF.

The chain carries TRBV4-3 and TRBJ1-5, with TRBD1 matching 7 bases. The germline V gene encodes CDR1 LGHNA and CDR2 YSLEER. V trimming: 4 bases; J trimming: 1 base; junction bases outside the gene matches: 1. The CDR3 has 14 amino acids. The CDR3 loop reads CASSRTGSNQPQHF. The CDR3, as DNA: TGCGCCAGCAGCCGGACAGGAAGCAATCAGCCCCAGCATTTT.

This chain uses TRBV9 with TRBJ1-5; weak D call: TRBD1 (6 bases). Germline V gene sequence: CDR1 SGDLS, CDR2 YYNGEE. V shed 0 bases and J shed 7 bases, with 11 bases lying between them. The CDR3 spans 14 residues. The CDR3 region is CASSVGVGGQPQHF. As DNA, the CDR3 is TGTGCCAGCAGCGTAGGGGTAGGGGGACAGCCCCAGCATTTT.

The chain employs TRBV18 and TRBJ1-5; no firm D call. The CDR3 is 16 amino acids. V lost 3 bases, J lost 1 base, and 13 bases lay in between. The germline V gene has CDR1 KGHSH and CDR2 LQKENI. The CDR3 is CASSPPGATSNQPQHF. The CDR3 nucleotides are TGTGCCAGCTCACCCCCCGGCGCTACGAGCAATCAGCCCCAGCATTTT.

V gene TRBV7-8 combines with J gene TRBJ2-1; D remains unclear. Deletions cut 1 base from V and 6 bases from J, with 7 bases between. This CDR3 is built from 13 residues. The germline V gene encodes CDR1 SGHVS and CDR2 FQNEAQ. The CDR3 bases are TGTGCCAGCAGCTTAGTTCTCCTCAATGAGCAGTTCTTC. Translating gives CASSLVLLNEQFF. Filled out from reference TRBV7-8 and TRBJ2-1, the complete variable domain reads GAGVSQSPRYKVAKRGQDVALRCDPISGHVSLFWYQQALGQGPEFLTYFQNEAQLDKSGLPSDRFFAERPEGSVSTLKIQRTQQEDSAVYLCASSLVLLNEQFFGPGTRLTVL.

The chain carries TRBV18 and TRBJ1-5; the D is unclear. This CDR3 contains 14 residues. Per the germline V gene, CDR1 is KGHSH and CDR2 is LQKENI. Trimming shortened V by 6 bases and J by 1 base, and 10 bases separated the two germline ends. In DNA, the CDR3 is TGTGCCAGCTCGCCCTACACAAGCAATCAGCCCCAGCATTTT. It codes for CASSPYTSNQPQHF.

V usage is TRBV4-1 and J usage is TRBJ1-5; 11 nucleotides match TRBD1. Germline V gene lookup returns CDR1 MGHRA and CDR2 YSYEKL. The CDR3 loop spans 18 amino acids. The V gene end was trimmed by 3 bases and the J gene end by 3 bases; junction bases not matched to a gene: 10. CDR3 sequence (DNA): TGCGCCAGCAGCCACCCCCTGGACAGGGGGCTGATCAATCAGCCCCAGCATTTT. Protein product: CASSHPLDRGLINQPQHF.

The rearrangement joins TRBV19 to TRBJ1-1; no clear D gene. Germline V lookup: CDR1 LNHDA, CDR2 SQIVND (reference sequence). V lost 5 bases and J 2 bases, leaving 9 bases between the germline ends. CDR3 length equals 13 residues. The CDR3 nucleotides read TGTGCCAGTAGTCCCAGGAGTAACACTGAAGCTTTCTTT. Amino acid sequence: CASSPRSNTEAFF.